The rows below give T cell receptor beta chains drawn from one sample of a study of OX40 agonist ivuxolimab in advanced cancers. Profiled with immunoSEQ multiplex PCR; TCRdb holds only in-frame clones, not every one. The sample holds some 100,000 clones; approximately 91% are singletons and the top ten take less than 0.2%. This sample comprised CD4+ or CD8+ T cells sorted from blood, obtained in a trial of the OX40 agonist ivuxolimab. The receptors shown here come from an adult with an advanced solid tumor such as melanoma, head and neck, liver or kidney cancer. CDR3s include the opening cysteine and the closing phenylalanine or tryptophan.

TRBV6-6	TRBJ1-2	CASRRGQWHGYTF
TRBV4-2	TRBJ2-7	CASSHPDREQYF
TRBV6-1	TRBJ2-1	CASSTTGDYDNEQFF
TRBV11-1	TRBJ2-7	CASSLVTTGTLSYEQYF
TRBV7-3	TRBJ2-3	CASSSGQGSTDTQYF
TRBV30	TRBJ1-3	CAWSKLTGNTIYF
TRBV6-6	TRBJ1-5	CASSRSSSNQPQHF
TRBV10-2	TRBJ1-5	CASSERGLGYNQPQHF
TRBV18	TRBJ2-3	CASSPGLAGTDTQYF
TRBV11-2	TRBJ2-2	CASSLDAGTGELFF
TRBV27	TRBJ2-3	CASSLSGLAGRTTDTQYF
TRBV30	TRBJ2-6	CAWSPRGYGANVLTF
TRBV21-1	TRBJ1-5	CASSKECQEPYSNQPQHF
TRBV5-4	TRBJ1-2	CASSLAGDTFNYGYTF
TRBV5-1	TRBJ2-2	CASSLATSNTGELFF
TRBV7-9	TRBJ2-1	CASSLSDRGNNEQFF
TRBV28	TRBJ1-5	CASGSGAAQPQHF
TRBV5-4	TRBJ2-1	CASSLYSGGYNEQFF
TRBV30	TRBJ2-4	CAWRGGLAGDIQYF
TRBV5-1	TRBJ2-7	CASTGTKYEQYF
TRBV5-1	TRBJ2-1	CASSSLAGESYNEQFF
TRBV18	TRBJ2-7	CASSPRPEPYEQYF
TRBV19	TRBJ2-6	CASRPGDLSGANVLTF
TRBV28	TRBJ2-1	CASSLTLSSYNEQFF
TRBV4-1	TRBJ2-2	CASSPRLAGGLDGELFF
TRBV9	TRBJ1-1	CASSVVGGDGTEAFF
TRBV7-8	TRBJ1-4	CASSLALAGYNEKLFF
TRBV4-1	TRBJ2-7	CASSQDSFMGAGWGEQYF
TRBV6-5	TRBJ1-4	CASRATGGENEKLFF
TRBV30	TRBJ2-3	CAWSLAGVGDTQYF
TRBV9	TRBJ2-7	CASSVGVAGTYEQYF
TRBV6-1	TRBJ1-2	CASSVKSNYGYTF
TRBV7-2	TRBJ2-1	CASSPTIGYEQFF
TRBV19	TRBJ2-7	CASGGTGFSYEQYF
TRBV21-1	TRBJ1-1	CASSKDGGNTEAFF
TRBV19	TRBJ2-3	CASSVLRDRGRTDTQYF
TRBV2	TRBJ2-2	CASSWKNTGELFF
TRBV28	TRBJ1-3	CASSPPGESGNTIYF
TRBV5-1	TRBJ1-1	CASSSRQGGTEAFF
TRBV18	TRBJ2-3	CASSQGLAGAPTDTQYF
TRBV28	TRBJ2-2	CASSPAGWETGELFF
TRBV25-1	TRBJ2-1	CASSDPGLAENNEQFF
TRBV29-1	TRBJ1-2	CSVDSYGYTF